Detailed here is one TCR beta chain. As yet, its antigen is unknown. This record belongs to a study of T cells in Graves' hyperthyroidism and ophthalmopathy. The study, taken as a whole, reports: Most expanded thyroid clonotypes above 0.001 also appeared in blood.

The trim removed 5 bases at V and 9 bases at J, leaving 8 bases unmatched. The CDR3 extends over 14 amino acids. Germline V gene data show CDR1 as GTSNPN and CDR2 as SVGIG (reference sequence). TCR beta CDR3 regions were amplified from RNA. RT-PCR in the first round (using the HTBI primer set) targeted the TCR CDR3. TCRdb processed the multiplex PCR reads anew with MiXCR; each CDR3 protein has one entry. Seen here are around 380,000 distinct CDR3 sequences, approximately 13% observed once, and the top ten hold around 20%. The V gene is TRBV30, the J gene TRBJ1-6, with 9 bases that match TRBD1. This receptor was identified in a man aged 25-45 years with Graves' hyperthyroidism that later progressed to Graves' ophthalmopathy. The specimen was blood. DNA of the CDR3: TGTGCCTGGGGGACAGGGTACGGGGGTTCACCCCTCCACTTT. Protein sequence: CAWGTGYGGSPLHF.